The rows below give T cell receptor beta chains drawn from one sample of a study of T cells after yellow fever vaccination. TCRdb re-derived calls from the 5' RACE reads in MiXCR, one entry per CDR3 protein. Of some 600,000 distinct CDR3 sequences listed, 9% to 15% are singletons. The source was PBMCs, collected on the day of the yellow fever booster vaccination. Every receptor here comes from a man aged 25 to 40 who received the YFV17D yellow fever vaccine. Both conserved end residues are part of each CDR3. D genes are given only for firm matches. Size is omitted from some rows. Given values are once, few, many or a class for expanded clones.

abundance | j_gene | v_gene | d_gene | CDR3nt | CDR3aa
. | TRBJ2-1 | TRBV3-1 | TRBD2 | TGTGCCAGCATAAGTAGCGGGAGTACCAATGAGCAGTTCTTC | CASISSGSTNEQFF
. | TRBJ2-1 | TRBV20-1 | . | TGCAGTGCTAGAGAAGGGGGAGGGACAAATGAGCAGTTCTTC | CSAREGGGTNEQFF
few | TRBJ2-7 | TRBV7-6 | TRBD2 | TGTGCCAGCAGCTTAGGTTTCGGGGGGTCCTACGAGCAGTACTTC | CASSLGFGGSYEQYF
. | TRBJ1-2 | TRBV7-2 | . | TGTGCCAGCAGCTTATCCGGGCCCGAGGGTGGCTACACCTTC | CASSLSGPEGGYTF
many | TRBJ1-1 | TRBV20-1 | . | TGCAGTGCTCCGGAGAACACTGAAGCTTTCTTT | CSAPENTEAFF
many | TRBJ2-7 | TRBV23-1 | TRBD1 | TGCGCCAGCAGTCAACACACCGGATTGGACAGGGCTCTTTACTTC | CASSQHTGLDRALYF
. | TRBJ2-5 | TRBV5-1 | . | TGCGCCAGCAGCCATGGCGGGACGGAGACCCAGTACTTC | CASSHGGTETQYF
few | TRBJ2-3 | TRBV25-1 | . | TGTGCCAGCAGTGAACGTAAAGCGGATACGCAGTATTTT | CASSERKADTQYF
. | TRBJ2-7 | TRBV6-2/TRBV6-3 | TRBD2 | TGTGCCAGCAGTTACCCCCTAGCGGGGGGGTCCAAAAGCTCCTACGAGCAGTACTTC | CASSYPLAGGSKSSYEQYF
few | TRBJ1-6 | TRBV7-2 | TRBD1 | TGTGCCAGCAGCTTAGTGGCAGGAGCAGGGGGTTCACCCCTCCACTTT | CASSLVAGAGGSPLHF
few | TRBJ1-1 | TRBV20-1 | . | TGCAGTGCTAGAGGGGACACTGAAGCTTTCTTT | CSARGDTEAFF
. | TRBJ2-6 | TRBV27 | . | TGTGCCAGCAGTCCGTACTCTGGGGCCAACGTCCTGACTTTC | CASSPYSGANVLTF
. | TRBJ2-6 | TRBV20-1 | TRBD1 | TGCAGTGCTCAGGACAGGCCTGGGGCCAACGTCCTGACTTTC | CSAQDRPGANVLTF
. | TRBJ2-1 | TRBV12-3/TRBV12-4 | TRBD2 | TGTGCCAGCAGTTTGACTAGCGGTGCTACTGAGCAGTTCTTC | CASSLTSGATEQFF
many | TRBJ1-1 | TRBV5-1 | . | TGCGCCAGCAGCTTGGATCGTGTAATGAACACTGAAGCTTTCTTT | CASSLDRVMNTEAFF
. | TRBJ2-5 | TRBV6-1 | . | TGTGCCAGCAGACGTGGCGGGGAGTACCAAGAGACCCAGTACTTC | CASRRGGEYQETQYF
. | TRBJ1-5 | TRBV4-3 | . | TGCGCCAGCAGCCGGAACCGGGACCTCAATCAGCCCCAGCATTTT | CASSRNRDLNQPQHF
few | TRBJ1-2 | TRBV3-1 | . | TGTGCCAGCAGTCGAGACGGACACTATGGCTACACCTTC | CASSRDGHYGYTF
few | TRBJ2-7 | TRBV4-3 | . | TGCGCCAGCAGCCAAAGTTCTTTGGGCGAGCAGTACTTC | CASSQSSLGEQYF
few | TRBJ1-2 | TRBV11-1 | . | TGTGCCAGCAGCCGAAGTTGGGGGCCGGCTGGCTACACCTTC | CASSRSWGPAGYTF
. | TRBJ2-1 | TRBV3-1 | . | TGTGCCAGCAGCCAACAGCGTTCCAATGAGCAGTTCTTC | CASSQQRSNEQFF
. | TRBJ1-2 | TRBV5-1 | . | TGCGCCAGCAGCTTGCAGGCGCTATACTATGGCTACACCTTC | CASSLQALYYGYTF
. | TRBJ2-1 | TRBV23-1 | TRBD1 | TGCGCCATAAAACAGGGGCGCGAGCGCAATGAGCAGTTCTTC | CAIKQGRERNEQFF
. | TRBJ2-3 | TRBV19 | . | TGTGCCAGTAGTAACCCTGGACAGCGCACAGATACGCAGTATTTT | CASSNPGQRTDTQYF
few | TRBJ2-3 | TRBV5-1 | . | TGCGCCAGCATGAGCGGGACAGATACGCAGTATTTT | CASMSGTDTQYF
. | TRBJ1-1 | TRBV19 | TRBD1 | TGTGCCAGTAGTATGGCGGGACAGGTTATTGAAGCTTTCTTT | CASSMAGQVIEAFF
. | TRBJ2-7 | TRBV20-1 | . | TGCAGTGCTCAACGAGGGACTTCGCCCTACGAGCAGTACTTC | CSAQRGTSPYEQYF
. | TRBJ2-6 | TRBV10-3 | . | TGTGCCATCAGTGAGTCGGGGGAGGCTGGGGCCAACGTCCTGACTTTC | CAISESGEAGANVLTF
. | TRBJ1-5 | TRBV7-2 | . | TGTGCCAGCAGCTTGGGGCAGGGTCAGCCCCAGCATTTT | CASSLGQGQPQHF
. | TRBJ1-6 | TRBV7-3 | . | TGTGCCAGCAGCTTAAACCCGGGGAATTCACCCCTCCACTTT | CASSLNPGNSPLHF
. | TRBJ1-5 | TRBV20-1 | . | TGCAGTGCTGTCGACAGTCCCTTGGAGCCCCAGCATTTT | CSAVDSPLEPQHF
. | TRBJ2-7 | TRBV5-1 | TRBD1 | TGCGCCAGCAGCATCGCCGGGACAGGGTCCTACGAGCAGTACTTC | CASSIAGTGSYEQYF
. | TRBJ2-1 | TRBV15 | TRBD1 | TGTGCCACCAGCCTTGGTGCCGGGACAGGGGCCTACAATGAGCAGTTCTTC | CATSLGAGTGAYNEQFF
. | TRBJ2-7 | TRBV5-1 | . | TGCGCCAGAAGCTTTTCGCCCTGGACAGTCTCCTACGAGCAGTACTTC | CARSFSPWTVSYEQYF
. | TRBJ1-3 | TRBV4-2 | TRBD1 | TGTGCCAGCAGCCAAGAAGGGGACAGTCTGAAAACCACTTCTGGAAACACCATATATTTT | CASSQEGDSLKTTSGNTIYF
. | TRBJ1-6 | TRBV6-1 | . | TGTGCCAGTCACGCCACGGGCTCCTATAATTCACCCCTCCACTTT | CASHATGSYNSPLHF